The present T cell receptor (beta chain) was sequenced within a study of cytomegalovirus exposure and HLA in healthy donors. Study results and limitations: Data from an earlier analysis indicated that most TCR beta V segments were productive either about 90% or about 30% of the time. In a later analysis, most CMV-associated TCR beta chains appeared HLA-restricted. Presence/absence analyses rested on an assumption that sequencing depth was roughly uniform across donors.

The PCR ran on 60 Vbeta and 13 Jbeta primers. The method was immunoSEQ multiplex PCR; TCRdb's version includes in-frame clones alone and lacks a portion of them. The data show roughly 100,000 clones, roughly 80% seen once. In this sample, this clone turned up once. Its cognate antigen is unknown. V trimming: 4 bases; J trimming: 5 bases; junction bases outside the gene matches: 6. Germline V gene data show CDR1 as SGHRS and CDR2 as YFSETQ. The CDR3 extends over 15 amino acids. The sample was PBMCs. The clonotype originates from a man in his sixties in good health and CMV-seronegative. This chain uses TRBV5-1 with TRBJ2-5, with 12 bases aligning to TRBD2. The CDR3 sequence is CASSISSGGAETQYF. In DNA form, the CDR3 reads TGCGCCAGCAGCATCTCTAGCGGGGGGGCGGAGACCCAGTACTTC.